The clone carrying this TCR beta chain has a handful of counts. Its antigen remains unknown. V lost 7 bases to trimming and J lost 5 bases; unmatched junction nucleotides: 17. The CDR3 covers 18 residues. This specimen comes from a study of T-cell reconstitution after alpha-beta-depleted transplantation in children. Study-level results: About two months after transplant, alpha-beta T cells reportedly came from several hundred expanded graft clones.

This sample's TCRbeta library carried unique molecular identifier barcodes. TCRdb processed the PCR reads anew with MiXCR; each CDR3 protein has one entry. The sample shows about 500,000 distinct CDR3 sequences, about an eighth of them seen only once. The chain has TRBV12-3 or TRBV12-4 and TRBJ2-5; 12 bases are shared with TRBD2. The origin of this receptor is a female patient aged 2-15 years who had a stem cell transplant for aplastic anemia, so the T cells may come from the graft donor. This sample comprised PBMCs, mostly from graft donor cells, obtained 180 days after TCRalphabeta/CD19-depleted stem cell transplant. The CDR3 is CASTSSSPSGRAPETQYF. The DNA of the CDR3 is TGTGCCAGCACCTCGTCAAGCCCTAGCGGGAGGGCCCCGGAGACCCAGTACTTC.